These 17 T cell receptor beta chains were all obtained from the same sample, sequenced in a study of CD8 T cells in ankylosing spondylitis. Whole-study findings and limits: One TCR beta motif, made up of fewer than 10 highly homologous variants, appeared characteristic of ankylosing spondylitis blood.

Their antigen targets remain unknown. TCRdb re-called the 5' RACE reads through MiXCR, storing one row per CDR3 protein. The repertoire has 400,000 or so distinct CDR3 sequences, about 25% of them found once; the top ten carry 0.89%. Sequences were obtained from blood, either unsorted or a sorted T cell fraction (not recorded which). The receptors stem from a male donor with ankylosing spondylitis.

The rearrangement joins TRBV29-1 to TRBJ2-5; 9 bases are a match to TRBD1. This CDR3 region has 14 residues. Germline CDR1 and CDR2: SQVTM and ANQGSEA. The V segment lost 2 bases and the J segment 5 bases; nucleotides outside the gene matches: 6. The CDR3 region is CSVETTGGWETQYF. CDR3 DNA: TGCAGCGTTGAAACAACAGGGGGCTGGGAGACCCAGTACTTC.

In its sample, this clonotype was seen many times. This chain joins TRBV29-1 and TRBJ1-1, with a weak D call TRBD1 (5 bases). The CDR3 loop spans 12 amino acids. V was cut by 2 bases and J by 5 bases, with 9 bases left in between. The V gene's germline CDR1 is SQVTM and CDR2 ANQGSEA. This CDR3 reads CSVERGGTEAFF. The CDR3 bases are TGCAGCGTTGAAAGGGGTGGGACTGAAGCTTTCTTT. Combining the CDR3 with reference TRBV29-1 and TRBJ1-1 gives the whole variable domain SAVISQKPSRDICQRGTSLTIQCQVDSQVTMMFWYRQQPGQSLTLIATANQGSEATYESGFVIDKFPISRPNLTFSTLTVSNMSPEDSSIYLCSVERGGTEAFFGQGTRLTVV.

The chain is built from TRBV20-1 and TRBJ2-5; 13 positions agree with TRBD2. Germline assignment: CDR1 DFQATT and CDR2 SNEGSKA (reference sequence). CDR3 length: 15 residues. J was trimmed by 5 bases and V by 7 bases; bases with no gene match: 10. CDR3 bases: TGCAGTGTGCGAACTAGCGGGAGGGATGAGGAGACCCAGTACTTC. It translates to CSVRTSGRDEETQYF.

This chain links TRBV9 with TRBJ1-5; 7 bases map to TRBD1. Per germline, CDR1 SGDLS and CDR2 YYNGEE. This CDR3 comprises 22 residues. With V trimmed by 0 bases and J by 0 bases, 21 bases remained unmatched. The chain's CDR3 is CASSVASYFRDRRVYSNQPQHF. In DNA, the CDR3 is TGTGCCAGCAGCGTAGCCAGTTATTTCCGGGACAGAAGGGTTTATAGCAATCAGCCCCAGCATTTT.

V is TRBV7-8 and J is TRBJ2-2, with D uncertain. Trimming took 4 bases from V and 1 from J, leaving 13 bases between them. This CDR3 is 16 amino acids long. Per the germline V gene, CDR1 is SGHVS and CDR2 is FQNEAQ. CDR3 bases: TGTGCCAGCAGCTCCCGGGTGGGGATGAACACCGGGGAGCTGTTTTTT. It specifies CASSSRVGMNTGELFF.

J is TRBJ2-1 and V is TRBV29-1; 8 bases agree with TRBD1. This CDR3 is built from 15 residues. Trimming at V came to 4 bases and at J to 6 bases, leaving 11 bases not matched to a gene. Germline V gene data show CDR1 as SQVTM and CDR2 as ANQGSEA. The CDR3 coding sequence is TGCAGCGTTGCCCTGGACAGGGAATATGGCAATGAGCAGTTCTTC. Amino acids: CSVALDREYGNEQFF.

This clonotype turned up a few times. The V call is TRBV28, the J call TRBJ2-3, with D unclear. The CDR3 totals 12 residues. The V gene's germline CDR1 is MDHEN and CDR2 SYDVKM. Trimming left V 2 bases short and J 6 bases short, with 6 bases between. CDR3 DNA sequence: TGTGCCAGCAGTTTAGCGATGGATACGCAGTATTTT. This encodes CASSLAMDTQYF.

This clonotype was recorded a few times. This chain joins TRBV20-1 and TRBJ2-3; TRBD2 is a possible D gene (6 bases). Trimming stripped 6 bases from V and 3 bases from J, with 16 bases between. Per germline, CDR1 DFQATT and CDR2 SNEGSKA (reference sequence). This CDR3 spans 14 amino acids. DNA for the CDR3: TGCAGTGCCCACAGCGGGCGTGGGACAGATACGCAGTATTTT. Translated, it gives CSAHSGRGTDTQYF.

A few counts support this clonotype. The chain has TRBV27 and TRBJ2-1; D uncertain. The ends were cut back, 0 bases at V and 6 bases at J, with 12 bases in the middle. The V gene's germline CDR1 is MNHEY and CDR2 SMNVEV (reference sequence). CDR3 length equals 15 residues. In DNA form, the CDR3 reads TGTGCCAGCAGTTTATCAGGTGACCTTCTCAATGAGCAGTTCTTC. Protein product: CASSLSGDLLNEQFF.

This chain links TRBV7-2 with TRBJ1-5; D unresolved. CDR1 SGHTA and CDR2 FQGNSA come from the germline V gene. The CDR3 length is 12 residues. Trimming stripped 5 bases from V and 3 bases from J, with 5 bases between. The CDR3 bases are TGTGCCAGCAGCGCACTCAATCAGCCCCAGCATTTT. Translation gives CASSALNQPQHF.

The rearrangement links TRBV14 to TRBJ2-7, with TRBD2 matching over 9 bases. The trim removed 3 bases at V and 3 bases at J, leaving 6 bases unmatched. Germline loops: CDR1 SGHDN, CDR2 FVKESK. CDR3 length: 15 amino acids. This CDR3 reads CASSHVTSGYYEQYF. The CDR3 nucleotides are TGTGCCAGCAGCCACGTAACTAGCGGGTACTACGAGCAGTACTTC.

V usage is TRBV2 and J usage is TRBJ2-5; the D is unclear. Germline V CDR1 and CDR2: SNHLY, FYNNEI. V was trimmed by 4 bases and J by 3 bases, leaving 3 bases between them. The CDR3 extends over 11 amino acids. CDR3 sequence reads: CASSGEETQYF. The CDR3 DNA follows: TGTGCCAGCAGTGGGGAAGAGACCCAGTACTTC.

This clonotype was counted at least ten times. The chain has TRBV28 and TRBJ2-2; unclear D gene. Trimming cost V 5 bases and J 7 bases, with 5 bases left between them. Germline CDR1 and CDR2: MDHEN and SYDVKM. This CDR3 has 11 amino acids. CDR3 in amino acids: CASSPRGELFF. CDR3 sequence (DNA): TGTGCCAGCAGTCCCCGCGGGGAGCTGTTTTTT.

The CDR3 DNA follows: TGTGCCAGCAGTGAGTTTAGCGGTCAGCCCCAGCATTTT. Its translation is CASSEFSGQPQHF. The rearrangement uses TRBV25-1 and TRBJ1-5; D not resolved. Germline V gives CDR1 MGHDK, CDR2 SYGVNS. The V and J ends lost 3 bases and 6 bases respectively, with 9 bases between them. The CDR3 runs 13 residues.

The genes are TRBV20-1 and TRBJ2-7; weak D call: TRBD2 (6 bases). The V end lost 6 bases, the J end lost 4 bases, and 10 bases lay between the germline ends. Germline lookup yields CDR1 DFQATT and CDR2 SNEGSKA (reference sequence). The CDR3 consists of 11 residues. CDR3 in DNA: TGCAGTGCCTCGAGCGGGTACGAGCAGTACGTC. As protein: CSASSGYEQYV.

Only a few counts were recorded for this clonotype. The rearrangement uses TRBV10-1 and TRBJ2-5; D not resolved. The V end lost 7 bases, the J end lost 1 base, and 13 bases lay between the germline ends. Germline CDR1 is WNHNN and CDR2 is SYGVQD (reference sequence). The CDR3 has 14 amino acids. The CDR3 DNA follows: TGCGCCAGCATTGGATTTTGGATCCAAGAGACCCAGTACTTC. Translating it yields CASIGFWIQETQYF.

The chain's CDR3 is CASSGRSSADTQYF. CDR3 in DNA: TGCGCCAGCAGCGGCCGCTCTAGTGCAGATACGCAGTATTTT. The chain joins TRBV5-1 to TRBJ2-3; the D is unclear. Germline loops: CDR1 SGHRS, CDR2 YFSETQ. V was cut by 4 bases and J by 4 bases, with 13 bases left in between. The CDR3 covers 14 residues.